The present entry profiles one TCR beta chain with its context. The entry originates in a study of blood T cell repertoires in COVID-19. At the level of the study: The samples span acute and convalescent COVID-19 from the United States, Italy and Spain. T cells, B-cell-depleted T cells, or PBMCs provided the cDNA or gDNA that served as material.

Study processing details: Amplified reference gene primers provided the basis for estimating nucleated cell counts. The method was immunoSEQ multiplex PCR; TCRdb's version includes in-frame clones alone and lacks a portion of them. D and trimming come from the DNA, and the V and J calls and clone size come from that table. The table has some 190,000 clones, 82% seen once. The germline V and J ends were trimmed by 6 bases and 7 bases, with 7 bases remaining between them. This CDR3 has 12 amino acids. Germline V gene lookup returns CDR1 SNHLY and CDR2 FYNNEI. The origin of this receptor is a woman aged 80 or over with active or convalescent COVID-19. The sequencing sample was made of peripheral blood. The chain combines TRBV2 with TRBJ1-6; D remains ambiguous. The CDR3 is CASSLTNSPLHF. As DNA, the CDR3 is TGTGCCAGCAGCCTCACAAATTCACCCCTCCACTTT.